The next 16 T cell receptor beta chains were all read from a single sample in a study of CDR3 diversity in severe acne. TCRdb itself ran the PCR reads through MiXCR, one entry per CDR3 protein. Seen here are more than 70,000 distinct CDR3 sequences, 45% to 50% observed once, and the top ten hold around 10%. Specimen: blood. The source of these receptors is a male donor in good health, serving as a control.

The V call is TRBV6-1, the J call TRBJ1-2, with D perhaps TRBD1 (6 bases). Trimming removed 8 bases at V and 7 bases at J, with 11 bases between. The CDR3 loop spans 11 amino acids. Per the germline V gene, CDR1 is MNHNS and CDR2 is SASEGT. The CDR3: CASPAGAGYTF. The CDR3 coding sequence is TGTGCCAGCCCGGCAGGGGCTGGCTACACCTTC.

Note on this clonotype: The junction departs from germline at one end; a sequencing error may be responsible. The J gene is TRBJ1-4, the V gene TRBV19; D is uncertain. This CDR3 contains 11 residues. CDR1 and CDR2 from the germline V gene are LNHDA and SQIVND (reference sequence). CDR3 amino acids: CASSMRHIAAF. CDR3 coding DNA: TGTGCCAGTAGTATGAGGCACATCGCGGCTTTT. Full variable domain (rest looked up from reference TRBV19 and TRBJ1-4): DGGITQSPKYLFRKEGQNVTLSCEQNLNHDAMYWYRQDPGQGLRLIYYSQIVNDFQKGDIAEGYSVSREKKESFPLTVTSAQKNPTAFYLCASSMRHIAAFGSGTQLSVL.

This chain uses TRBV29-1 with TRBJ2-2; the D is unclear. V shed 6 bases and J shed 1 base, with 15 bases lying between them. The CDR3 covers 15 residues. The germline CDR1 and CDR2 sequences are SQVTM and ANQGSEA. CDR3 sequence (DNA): TGCAGCGTCCGAACAAGGACGGAGAACACCGGGGAGCTGTTTTTT. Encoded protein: CSVRTRTENTGELFF.

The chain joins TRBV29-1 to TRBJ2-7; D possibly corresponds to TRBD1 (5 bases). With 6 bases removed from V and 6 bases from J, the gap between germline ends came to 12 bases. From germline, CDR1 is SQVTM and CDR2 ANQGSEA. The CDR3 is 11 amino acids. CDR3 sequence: CSVTLGREQYF. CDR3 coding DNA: TGCAGCGTCACCTTGGGGCGCGAGCAGTACTTC.

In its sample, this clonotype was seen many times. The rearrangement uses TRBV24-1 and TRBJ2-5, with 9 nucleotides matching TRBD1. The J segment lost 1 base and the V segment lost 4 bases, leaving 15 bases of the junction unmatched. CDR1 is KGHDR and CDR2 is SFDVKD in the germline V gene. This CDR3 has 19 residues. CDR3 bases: TGTGCCACCAGTGACCGAACTCGAAGTTGGACAGGGGTCCAAGAGACCCAGTACTTC. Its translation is CATSDRTRSWTGVQETQYF.

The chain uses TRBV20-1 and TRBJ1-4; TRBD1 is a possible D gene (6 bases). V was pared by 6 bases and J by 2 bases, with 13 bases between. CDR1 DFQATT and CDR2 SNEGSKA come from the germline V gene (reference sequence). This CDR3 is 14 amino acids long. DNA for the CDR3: TGCAGTGCCGGAGACGGGGGCACTAATGAAAAACTGTTTTTT. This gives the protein CSAGDGGTNEKLFF.

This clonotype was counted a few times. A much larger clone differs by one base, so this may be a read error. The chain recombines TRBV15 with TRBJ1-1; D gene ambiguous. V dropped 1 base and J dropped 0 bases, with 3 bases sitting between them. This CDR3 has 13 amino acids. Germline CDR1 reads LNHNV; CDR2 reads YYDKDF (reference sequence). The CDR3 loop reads CATSRGVNTEAFF. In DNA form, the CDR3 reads TGTGCCACCAGCAGAGGGGTGAACACTGAAGCTTTCTTT.

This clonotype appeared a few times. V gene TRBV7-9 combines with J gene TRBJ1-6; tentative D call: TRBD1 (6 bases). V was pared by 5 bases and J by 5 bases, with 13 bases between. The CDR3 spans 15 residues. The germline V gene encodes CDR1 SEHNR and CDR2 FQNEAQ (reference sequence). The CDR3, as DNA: TGTGCCAGCAGCCTCCCAGGGGTTGATAATTCACCCCTCCACTTT. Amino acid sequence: CASSLPGVDNSPLHF. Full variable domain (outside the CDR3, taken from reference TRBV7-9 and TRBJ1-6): DTGVSQNPRHKITKRGQNVTFRCDPISEHNRLYWYRQTLGQGPEFLTYFQNEAQLEKSRLLSDRFSAERPKGSFSTLEIQRTEQGDSAMYLCASSLPGVDNSPLHFGNGTRLTVT.

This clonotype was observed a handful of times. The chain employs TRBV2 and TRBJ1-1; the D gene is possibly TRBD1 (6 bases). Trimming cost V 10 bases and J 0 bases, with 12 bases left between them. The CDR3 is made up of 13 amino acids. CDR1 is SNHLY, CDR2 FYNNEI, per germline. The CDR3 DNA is TGTGCCAACCGACAGGACCTGAACACTGAAGCTTTCTTT. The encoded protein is CANRQDLNTEAFF.

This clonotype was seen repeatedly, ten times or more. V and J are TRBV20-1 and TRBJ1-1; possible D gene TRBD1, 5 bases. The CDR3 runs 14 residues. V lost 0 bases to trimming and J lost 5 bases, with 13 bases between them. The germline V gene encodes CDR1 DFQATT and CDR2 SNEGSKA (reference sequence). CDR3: CSARDPRGLTEAFF. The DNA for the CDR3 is TGCAGTGCTAGAGATCCCCGGGGCCTGACTGAAGCTTTCTTT.

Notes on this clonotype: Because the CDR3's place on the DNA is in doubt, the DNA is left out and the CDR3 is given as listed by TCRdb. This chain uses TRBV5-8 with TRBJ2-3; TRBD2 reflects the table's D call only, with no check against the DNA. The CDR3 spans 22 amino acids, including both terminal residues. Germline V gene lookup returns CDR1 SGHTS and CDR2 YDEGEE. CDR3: CASSQGQIQDYGYTFGSDTQYF.

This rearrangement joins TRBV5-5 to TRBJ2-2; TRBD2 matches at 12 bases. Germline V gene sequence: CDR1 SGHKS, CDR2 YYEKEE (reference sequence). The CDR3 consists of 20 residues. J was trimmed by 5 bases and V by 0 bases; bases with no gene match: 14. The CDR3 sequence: CASSLGAGLAGRARTGELFF. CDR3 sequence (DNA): TGTGCCAGCAGCTTGGGAGCGGGACTAGCGGGCCGGGCGAGGACCGGGGAGCTGTTTTTT.

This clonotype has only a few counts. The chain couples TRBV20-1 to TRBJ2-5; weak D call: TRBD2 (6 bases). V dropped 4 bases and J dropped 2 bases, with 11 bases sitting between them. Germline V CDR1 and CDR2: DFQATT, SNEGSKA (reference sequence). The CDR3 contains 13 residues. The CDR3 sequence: CSAKGGLQETQYF. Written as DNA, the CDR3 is TGCAGTGCTAAGGGAGGTCTACAAGAGACCCAGTACTTC.

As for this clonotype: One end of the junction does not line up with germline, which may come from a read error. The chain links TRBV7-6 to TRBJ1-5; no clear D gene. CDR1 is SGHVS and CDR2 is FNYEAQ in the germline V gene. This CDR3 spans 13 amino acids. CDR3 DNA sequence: TGTGCCAGCAGCCAACGCGGCAATGAGCCCCAGCATTTT. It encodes CASSQRGNEPQHF.

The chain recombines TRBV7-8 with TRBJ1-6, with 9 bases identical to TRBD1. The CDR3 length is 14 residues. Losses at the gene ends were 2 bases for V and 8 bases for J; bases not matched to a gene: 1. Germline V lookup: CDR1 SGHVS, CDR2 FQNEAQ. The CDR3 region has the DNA TGTGCCAGCAGCTTAACAGGGGGCTATTCACCCCTCCACTTT. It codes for CASSLTGGYSPLHF.

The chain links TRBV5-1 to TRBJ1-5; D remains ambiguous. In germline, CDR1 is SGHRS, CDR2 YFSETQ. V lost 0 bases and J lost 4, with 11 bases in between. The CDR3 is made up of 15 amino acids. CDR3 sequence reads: CASSLVAGGNQPQHF. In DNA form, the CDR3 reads TGCGCCAGCAGCTTGGTAGCAGGAGGTAATCAGCCCCAGCATTTT. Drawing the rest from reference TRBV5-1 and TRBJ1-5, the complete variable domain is KAGVTQTPRYLIKTRGQQVTLSCSPISGHRSVSWYQQTPGQGLQFLFEYFSETQRNKGNFPGRFSGRQFSNSRSEMNVSTLELGDSALYLCASSLVAGGNQPQHFGDGTRLSIL.